This T cell receptor beta chain was sequenced in a study of blood T cell repertoires in COVID-19. Study overall: Acute-phase and convalescent COVID-19 samples originated in the United States, Italy and Spain.

CDR3 length: 17 amino acids. Per the germline V gene, CDR1 is LNHNV and CDR2 is YYDKDF (reference sequence). Trimming stripped 0 bases from V and 0 bases from J, with 12 bases between. Only a few counts were recorded for this clone. Authors' processing steps: For nucleated cells, counts were estimated from reference gene primer amplification. The protocol was immunoSEQ multiplex PCR, while the TCRdb copy is restricted to in-frame clones and leaves out a portion. For V, J and clone size, that table is used; D and trimming come from the DNA. The table records about 69,000 clones, 85% to 90% of them present only once.

The clonotype was recovered from an elderly man with acute or convalescent COVID-19. V usage is TRBV15 and J usage is TRBJ1-3; no firm D call. Specimen: peripheral blood. The CDR3 loop is CATSRDSRTYSGNTIYF. As DNA, the CDR3 is TGTGCCACCAGCAGAGATTCCCGCACCTACTCTGGAAACACCATATATTTT.